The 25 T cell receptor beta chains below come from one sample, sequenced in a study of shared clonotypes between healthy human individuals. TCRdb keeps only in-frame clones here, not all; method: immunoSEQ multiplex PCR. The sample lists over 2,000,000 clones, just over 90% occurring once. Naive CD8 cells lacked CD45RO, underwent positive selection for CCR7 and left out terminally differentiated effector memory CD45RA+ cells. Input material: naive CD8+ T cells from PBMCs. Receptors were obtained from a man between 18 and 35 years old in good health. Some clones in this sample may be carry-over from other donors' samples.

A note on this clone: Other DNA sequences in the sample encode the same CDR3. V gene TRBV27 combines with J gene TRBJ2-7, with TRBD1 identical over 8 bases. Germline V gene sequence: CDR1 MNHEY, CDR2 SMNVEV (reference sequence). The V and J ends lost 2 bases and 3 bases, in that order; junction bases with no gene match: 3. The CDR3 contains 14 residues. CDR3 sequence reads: CASSLRDRRYEQYF. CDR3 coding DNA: TGTGCCAGCAGTTTACGGGACAGGCGCTACGAGCAGTACTTC.

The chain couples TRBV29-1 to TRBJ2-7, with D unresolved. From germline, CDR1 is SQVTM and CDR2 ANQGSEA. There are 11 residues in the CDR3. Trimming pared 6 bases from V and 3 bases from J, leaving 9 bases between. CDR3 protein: CSVRQFYEQYF. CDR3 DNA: TGCAGCGTCCGACAATTCTACGAGCAGTACTTC.

CDR3 region: CASSLGQGGNQPQHF. In nucleotides, the CDR3 is TGCGCCAGCAGCTTGGGACAGGGTGGCAATCAGCCCCAGCATTTT. The V gene is TRBV4-1, the J gene TRBJ1-5, with 9 bases aligning to TRBD1. The V segment lost 5 bases and the J segment 2 bases; nucleotides outside the gene matches: 4. CDR3 length: 15 amino acids. The germline CDR1 and CDR2 sequences are MGHRA and YSYEKL.

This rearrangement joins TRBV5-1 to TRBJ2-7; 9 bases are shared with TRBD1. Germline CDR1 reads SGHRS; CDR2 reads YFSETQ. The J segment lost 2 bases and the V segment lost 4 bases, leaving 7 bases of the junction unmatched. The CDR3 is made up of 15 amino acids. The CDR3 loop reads CASSPKQGAPYEQYF. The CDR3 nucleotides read TGCGCCAGCAGCCCGAAACAGGGGGCACCCTACGAGCAGTACTTC.

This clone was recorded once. The CDR3 sequence: CASSVAPRGQPQHF. The CDR3 DNA reads as TGTGCCAGCAGCGTAGCACCGCGTGGTCAGCCCCAGCATTTT. The V gene is TRBV9, the J gene TRBJ1-5; D ambiguous. CDR1 and CDR2 (germline): SGDLS, YYNGEE. CDR3 length: 14 amino acids. V was pared by 0 bases and J by 6 bases, with 10 bases between.

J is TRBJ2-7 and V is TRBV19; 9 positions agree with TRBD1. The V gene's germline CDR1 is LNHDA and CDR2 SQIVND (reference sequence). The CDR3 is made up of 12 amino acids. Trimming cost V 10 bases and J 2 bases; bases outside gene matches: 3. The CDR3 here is CATRTGAYEQYF. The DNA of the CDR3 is TGTGCCACCCGGACAGGGGCCTACGAGCAGTACTTC.

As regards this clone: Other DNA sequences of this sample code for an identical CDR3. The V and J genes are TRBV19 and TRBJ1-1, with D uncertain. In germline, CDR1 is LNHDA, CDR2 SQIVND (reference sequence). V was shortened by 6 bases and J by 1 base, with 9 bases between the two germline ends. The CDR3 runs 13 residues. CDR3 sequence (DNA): TGTGCCAGTAGCCCAACTGGGAACACTGAAGCTTTCTTT. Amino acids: CASSPTGNTEAFF.

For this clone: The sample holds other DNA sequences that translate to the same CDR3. The DNA for the CDR3 is TGTGCCAGCAGCTTAGGTCAGTTATACGAGCAGTACTTC. Its protein is CASSLGQLYEQYF. The V call is TRBV7-9, the J call TRBJ2-7; unclear D gene. The length of the CDR3 is 13 residues. Trimming removed 1 base from V and 4 bases from J, with 8 bases in between. The V gene's germline CDR1 is SEHNR and CDR2 FQNEAQ (reference sequence).

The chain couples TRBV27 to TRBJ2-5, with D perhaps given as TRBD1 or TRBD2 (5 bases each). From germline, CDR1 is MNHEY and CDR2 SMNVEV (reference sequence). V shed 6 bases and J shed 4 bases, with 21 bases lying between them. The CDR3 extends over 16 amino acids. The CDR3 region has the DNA TGTGCCAGCAGCCTAGGGGCCCGGGGCAACGGAGAGACCCAGTACTTC. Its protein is CASSLGARGNGETQYF.

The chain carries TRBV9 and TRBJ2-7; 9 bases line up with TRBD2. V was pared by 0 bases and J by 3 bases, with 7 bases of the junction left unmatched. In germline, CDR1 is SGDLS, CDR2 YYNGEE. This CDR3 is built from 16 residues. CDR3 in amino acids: CASSVAGLAGSYEQYF. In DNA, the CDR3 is TGTGCCAGCAGCGTAGCGGGGCTAGCGGGAAGCTACGAGCAGTACTTC.

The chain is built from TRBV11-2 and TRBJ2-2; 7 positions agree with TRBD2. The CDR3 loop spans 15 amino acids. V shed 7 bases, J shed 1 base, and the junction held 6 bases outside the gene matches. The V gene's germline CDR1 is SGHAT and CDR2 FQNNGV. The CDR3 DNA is TGTGCCAGCACAGTAGCGGGCGGGAACACCGGGGAGCTGTTTTTT. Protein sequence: CASTVAGGNTGELFF.

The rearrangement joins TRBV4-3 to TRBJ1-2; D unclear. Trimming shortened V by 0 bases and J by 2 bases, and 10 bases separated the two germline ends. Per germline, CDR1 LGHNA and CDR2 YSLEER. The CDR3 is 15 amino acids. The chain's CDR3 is CASSQDISRNYGYTF. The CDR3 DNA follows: TGCGCCAGCAGCCAAGATATCTCGCGGAACTATGGCTACACCTTC.

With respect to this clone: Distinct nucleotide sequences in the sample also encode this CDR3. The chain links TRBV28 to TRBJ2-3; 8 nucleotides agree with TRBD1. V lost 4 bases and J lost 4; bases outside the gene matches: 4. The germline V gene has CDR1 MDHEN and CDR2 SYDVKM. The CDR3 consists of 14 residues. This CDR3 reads CASSSGQGADTQYF. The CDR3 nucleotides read TGTGCCAGCAGTTCAGGACAGGGTGCAGATACGCAGTATTTT. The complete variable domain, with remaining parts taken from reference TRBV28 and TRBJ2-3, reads DVKVTQSSRYLVKRTGEKVFLECVQDMDHENMFWYRQDPGLGLRLIYFSYDVKMKEKGDIPEGYSVSREKKERFSLILESASTNQTSMYLCASSSGQGADTQYFGPGTRLTVL.

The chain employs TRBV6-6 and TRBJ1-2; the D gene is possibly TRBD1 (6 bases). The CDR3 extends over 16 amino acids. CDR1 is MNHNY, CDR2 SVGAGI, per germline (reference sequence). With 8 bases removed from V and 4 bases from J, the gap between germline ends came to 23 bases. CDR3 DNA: TGTGCCAGCGGATCATGGGACATCGGGGGGGGCTATGGCTACACCTTC. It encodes CASGSWDIGGGYGYTF.

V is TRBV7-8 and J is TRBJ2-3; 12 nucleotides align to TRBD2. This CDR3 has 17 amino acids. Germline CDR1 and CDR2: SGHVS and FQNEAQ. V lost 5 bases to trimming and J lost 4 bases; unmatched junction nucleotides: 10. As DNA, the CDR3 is TGTGCCAGCAGCGAAGAGCTAGCGGGAGGGGTAGCAGATACGCAGTATTTT. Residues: CASSEELAGGVADTQYF.

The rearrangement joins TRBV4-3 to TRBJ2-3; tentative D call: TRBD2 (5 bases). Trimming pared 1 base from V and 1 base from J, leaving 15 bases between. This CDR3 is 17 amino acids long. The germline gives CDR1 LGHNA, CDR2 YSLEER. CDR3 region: CASSQGRNLLGTDTQYF. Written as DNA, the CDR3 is TGCGCCAGCAGCCAAGGGAGGAACTTACTAGGCACAGATACGCAGTATTTT.

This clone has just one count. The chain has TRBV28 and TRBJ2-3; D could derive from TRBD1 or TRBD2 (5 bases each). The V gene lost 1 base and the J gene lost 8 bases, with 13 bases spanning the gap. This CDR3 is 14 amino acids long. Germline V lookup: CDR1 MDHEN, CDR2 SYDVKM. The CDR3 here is CASSLSSRGATQYF. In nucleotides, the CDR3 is TGTGCCAGCAGTTTATCATCCCGGGGCGCTACGCAGTATTTT. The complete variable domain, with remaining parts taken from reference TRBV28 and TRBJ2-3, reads DVKVTQSSRYLVKRTGEKVFLECVQDMDHENMFWYRQDPGLGLRLIYFSYDVKMKEKGDIPEGYSVSREKKERFSLILESASTNQTSMYLCASSLSSRGATQYFGPGTRLTVL.

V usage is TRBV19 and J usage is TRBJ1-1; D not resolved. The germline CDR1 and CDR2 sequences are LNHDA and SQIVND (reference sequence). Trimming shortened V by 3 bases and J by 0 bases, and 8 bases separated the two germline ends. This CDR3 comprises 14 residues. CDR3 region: CASSIRRVNTEAFF. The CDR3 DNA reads TGTGCCAGTAGTATTCGCCGGGTGAACACTGAAGCTTTCTTT.

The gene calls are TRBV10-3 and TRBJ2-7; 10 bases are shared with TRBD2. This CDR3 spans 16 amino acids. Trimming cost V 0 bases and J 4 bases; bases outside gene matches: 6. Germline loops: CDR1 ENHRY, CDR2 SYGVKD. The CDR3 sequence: CAISESGSGRAYEQYF. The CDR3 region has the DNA TGTGCCATCAGTGAGTCAGGGAGCGGGAGGGCGTACGAGCAGTACTTC.

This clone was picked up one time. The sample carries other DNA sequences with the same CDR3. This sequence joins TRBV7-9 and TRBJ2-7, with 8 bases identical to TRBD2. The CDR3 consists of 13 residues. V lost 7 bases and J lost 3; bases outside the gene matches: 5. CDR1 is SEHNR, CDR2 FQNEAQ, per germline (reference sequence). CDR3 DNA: TGTGCCAGCACAATAGCGGGGAGCTACGAGCAGTACTTC. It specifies CASTIAGSYEQYF.

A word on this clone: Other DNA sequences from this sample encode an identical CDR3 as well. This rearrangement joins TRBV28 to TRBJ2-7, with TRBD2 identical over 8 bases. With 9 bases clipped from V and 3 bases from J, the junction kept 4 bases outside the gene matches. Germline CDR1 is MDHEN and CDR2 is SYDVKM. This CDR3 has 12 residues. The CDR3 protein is CASRAGDYEQYF. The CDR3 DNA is TGTGCCAGTAGAGCGGGGGACTACGAGCAGTACTTC.

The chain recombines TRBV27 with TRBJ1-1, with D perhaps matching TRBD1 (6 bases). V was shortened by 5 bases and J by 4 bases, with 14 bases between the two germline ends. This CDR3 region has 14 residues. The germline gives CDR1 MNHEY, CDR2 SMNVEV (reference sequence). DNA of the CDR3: TGTGCCAGCAGTCCCTTAGGAGGGGGCACTGAAGCTTTCTTT. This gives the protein CASSPLGGGTEAFF.

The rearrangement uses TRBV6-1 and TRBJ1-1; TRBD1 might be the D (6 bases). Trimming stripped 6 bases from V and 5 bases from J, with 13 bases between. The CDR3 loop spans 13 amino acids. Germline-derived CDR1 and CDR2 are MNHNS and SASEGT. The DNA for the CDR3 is TGTGCCAGCAGGGGGGGGCCGGGAACTGAAGCTTTCTTT. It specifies CASRGGPGTEAFF.

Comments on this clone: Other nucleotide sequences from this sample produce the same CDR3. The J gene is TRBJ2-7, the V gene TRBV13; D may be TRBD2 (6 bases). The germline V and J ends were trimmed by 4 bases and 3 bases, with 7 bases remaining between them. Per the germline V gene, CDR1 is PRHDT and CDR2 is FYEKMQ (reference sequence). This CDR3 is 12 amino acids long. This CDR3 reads CASSSGGYEQYF. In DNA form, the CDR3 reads TGTGCCAGCAGCTCCGGGGGCTACGAGCAGTACTTC.

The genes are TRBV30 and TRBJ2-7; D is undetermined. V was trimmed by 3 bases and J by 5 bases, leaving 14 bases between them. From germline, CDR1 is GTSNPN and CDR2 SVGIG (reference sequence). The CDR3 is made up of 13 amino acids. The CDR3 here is CAWSYTSRNEQYF. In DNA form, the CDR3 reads TGTGCCTGGAGCTATACAAGTAGGAACGAGCAGTACTTC.